These 27 T cell receptor beta chains were all obtained from the same sample, sequenced in a study of monozygotic twins with inflammatory bowel disease. TCRdb re-called the 5' RACE reads, yielding one record per CDR3 amino acid sequence without DNA. In total, the table holds a few hundred thousand distinct CDR3 sequences. The sample was blood. The receptors stem from a human donor with ulcerative colitis or Crohn's disease, or a healthy co-twin of an affected twin (not recorded which).

The rearrangement links TRBV2 to TRBJ1-1; the TCRdb call, TRBD1, lacks DNA for checking. This CDR3 contains 11 residues. Germline-derived CDR1 and CDR2 are SNHLY and FYNNEI. The CDR3 is CASSEGGEAFF.

This rearrangement joins TRBV5-6 to TRBJ2-3; TCRdb outputs TRBD2, but without DNA this stays unchecked. Germline CDR1 SGHDT, CDR2 YYEEEE. The CDR3 contains 13 residues. Here the CDR3 reads CASGDFRTDTQYF.

The chain joins TRBV7-2 to TRBJ2-5. The CDR3 consists of 12 residues. Per the germline V gene, CDR1 is SGHTA and CDR2 is FQGNSA. The CDR3 loop is CASSLVLQTQYF.

CDR3 region: CASRGDSHTDTQYF. This chain joins TRBV7-9 and TRBJ2-3; the D call from TCRdb, TRBD1, cannot be confirmed without DNA. Germline CDR1 is SEHNR and CDR2 is FQNEAQ (reference sequence). The CDR3 extends over 14 amino acids.

The chain carries TRBV20-1 and TRBJ1-1; TCRdb proposes TRBD1, but this gene call is untestable without DNA. Germline loops: CDR1 DFQATT, CDR2 SNEGSKA (reference sequence). CDR3 length: 14 residues. The CDR3 reads CSARGDRGDTEAFF.

The chain uses TRBV12-3 or TRBV12-4 and TRBJ1-2; TCRdb's D gene call, TRBD1, goes unchecked for lack of DNA. This CDR3 has 15 amino acids. CDR3: CASSPWVRGSYGYTF.

This rearrangement joins TRBV6-1 to TRBJ2-7; the TRBD1 assignment by TCRdb is unverifiable without DNA. CDR3 length: 13 amino acids. Per germline, CDR1 MNHNS and CDR2 SASEGT. The CDR3 sequence: CASTQGGTYEQYF.

The rearrangement joins TRBV12-3 or TRBV12-4 to TRBJ2-1. The CDR3 is made up of 14 amino acids. The CDR3 loop reads CASSSNSASNEQFF.

The V call is TRBV5-1, the J call TRBJ1-4. Looked up from germline, CDR1 is SGHRS and CDR2 is YFSETQ. The CDR3 sequence is 15 residues long. The CDR3 reads CASSLAEGSSEKLFF.

CDR3 residues: CASSLGQGLDTQYF. The chain uses TRBV5-1 and TRBJ2-3; TCRdb lists TRBD1, though no DNA is available to test this call. The CDR3 has 14 amino acids. Germline CDR1 and CDR2: SGHRS and YFSETQ.

The chain links TRBV6-1 to TRBJ1-2. The length of the CDR3 is 13 residues. In germline, CDR1 is MNHNS, CDR2 SASEGT. CDR3 protein: CASRALLQARYTF.

V and J are TRBV11-2 and TRBJ2-2; TCRdb picks TRBD1, but there is no DNA to check that call. The CDR3 spans 16 residues. Germline CDR1 SGHAT, CDR2 FQNNGV. The CDR3 loop reads CASSLGVRSLPWKLFF.

The V and J genes are TRBV9 and TRBJ2-2. The germline gives CDR1 SGDLS, CDR2 YYNGEE. The CDR3 spans 15 residues. CDR3 amino acids: CASSADWTNTGELFF.

The chain carries TRBV20-1 and TRBJ1-5; TCRdb's D gene call, TRBD1, goes unchecked for lack of DNA. Germline V lookup: CDR1 DFQATT, CDR2 SNEGSKA (reference sequence). There are 17 residues in the CDR3. CDR3 amino acids: CSARLPRGGERNQPQHF.

The V call is TRBV10-3, the J call TRBJ2-7; TCRdb outputs TRBD1, but without DNA this stays unchecked. Germline CDR1 is ENHRY and CDR2 is SYGVKD. CDR3 length: 14 amino acids. This CDR3 is CATQDRESSYEQYF.

This chain joins TRBV6-1 and TRBJ2-7; as DNA is missing, the TRBD2 call by TCRdb cannot be tested. This CDR3 is built from 18 residues. Germline V gives CDR1 MNHNS, CDR2 SASEGT. CDR3: CASSEPYLRLLAGYEQYF.

The genes are TRBV3-1 and TRBJ2-3; without DNA, the TCRdb call of TRBD1 cannot be checked. Germline assignment: CDR1 LGHDT and CDR2 YNNKEL (reference sequence). The length of the CDR3 is 14 residues. The CDR3: CASSQTGRGDTQYF.

The chain has TRBV5-1 and TRBJ2-7; TCRdb calls TRBD1, which cannot be checked without DNA. The CDR3 sequence is 14 residues long. The germline V gene encodes CDR1 SGHRS and CDR2 YFSETQ. The CDR3 protein is CASSPGTDPYEQYF.

The V call is TRBV11-2, the J call TRBJ2-2. Germline V gene sequence: CDR1 SGHAT, CDR2 FQNNGV. The CDR3 is 13 amino acids. The CDR3 reads CASSLLGAGELFF.

The rearrangement uses TRBV5-6 and TRBJ2-3. The CDR3 spans 15 residues. CDR1 SGHDT and CDR2 YYEEEE come from the germline V gene. CDR3: CASSLEAAGTDTQYF.

The chain combines TRBV12-3 or TRBV12-4 with TRBJ2-7; TCRdb lists TRBD1, though no DNA is available to test this call. The CDR3 is 14 residues long. This chain's CDR3 is CASSFEQGFDEQYF.

J is TRBJ2-2 and V is TRBV12-3 or TRBV12-4. The length of the CDR3 is 13 residues. Here the CDR3 reads CASSANEHRELFF.

The CDR3 region is CSATQGWGSSSYNEQFF. The V call is TRBV20-1, the J call TRBJ2-1; there is no DNA to check the TCRdb D call of TRBD1. Germline CDR1 is DFQATT and CDR2 is SNEGSKA (reference sequence). The CDR3 is 17 residues long.

The chain carries TRBV12-3 or TRBV12-4 and TRBJ2-1; the D call from TCRdb, TRBD1, cannot be confirmed without DNA. This CDR3 comprises 11 residues. CDR3 sequence reads: CASSSGQQQFF.

This chain uses TRBV29-1 with TRBJ2-7; TCRdb reports TRBD1, a call that lacks DNA to check it against. The CDR3 loop spans 13 amino acids. Germline V gene data show CDR1 as SQVTM and CDR2 as ANQGSEA. The CDR3 region is CSVGTQSYYEQYF.

The chain carries TRBV27 and TRBJ2-7; TCRdb picks TRBD2, but there is no DNA to check that call. This CDR3 has 13 residues. Germline assignment: CDR1 MNHEY and CDR2 SMNVEV (reference sequence). CDR3 residues: CASSSQRGREQYF.

The chain joins TRBV5-1 to TRBJ1-1; without DNA, the TCRdb call of TRBD1 cannot be checked. Per germline, CDR1 SGHRS and CDR2 YFSETQ. The CDR3 runs to 15 residues. CDR3 sequence: CASSFSGQGNTEAFF.